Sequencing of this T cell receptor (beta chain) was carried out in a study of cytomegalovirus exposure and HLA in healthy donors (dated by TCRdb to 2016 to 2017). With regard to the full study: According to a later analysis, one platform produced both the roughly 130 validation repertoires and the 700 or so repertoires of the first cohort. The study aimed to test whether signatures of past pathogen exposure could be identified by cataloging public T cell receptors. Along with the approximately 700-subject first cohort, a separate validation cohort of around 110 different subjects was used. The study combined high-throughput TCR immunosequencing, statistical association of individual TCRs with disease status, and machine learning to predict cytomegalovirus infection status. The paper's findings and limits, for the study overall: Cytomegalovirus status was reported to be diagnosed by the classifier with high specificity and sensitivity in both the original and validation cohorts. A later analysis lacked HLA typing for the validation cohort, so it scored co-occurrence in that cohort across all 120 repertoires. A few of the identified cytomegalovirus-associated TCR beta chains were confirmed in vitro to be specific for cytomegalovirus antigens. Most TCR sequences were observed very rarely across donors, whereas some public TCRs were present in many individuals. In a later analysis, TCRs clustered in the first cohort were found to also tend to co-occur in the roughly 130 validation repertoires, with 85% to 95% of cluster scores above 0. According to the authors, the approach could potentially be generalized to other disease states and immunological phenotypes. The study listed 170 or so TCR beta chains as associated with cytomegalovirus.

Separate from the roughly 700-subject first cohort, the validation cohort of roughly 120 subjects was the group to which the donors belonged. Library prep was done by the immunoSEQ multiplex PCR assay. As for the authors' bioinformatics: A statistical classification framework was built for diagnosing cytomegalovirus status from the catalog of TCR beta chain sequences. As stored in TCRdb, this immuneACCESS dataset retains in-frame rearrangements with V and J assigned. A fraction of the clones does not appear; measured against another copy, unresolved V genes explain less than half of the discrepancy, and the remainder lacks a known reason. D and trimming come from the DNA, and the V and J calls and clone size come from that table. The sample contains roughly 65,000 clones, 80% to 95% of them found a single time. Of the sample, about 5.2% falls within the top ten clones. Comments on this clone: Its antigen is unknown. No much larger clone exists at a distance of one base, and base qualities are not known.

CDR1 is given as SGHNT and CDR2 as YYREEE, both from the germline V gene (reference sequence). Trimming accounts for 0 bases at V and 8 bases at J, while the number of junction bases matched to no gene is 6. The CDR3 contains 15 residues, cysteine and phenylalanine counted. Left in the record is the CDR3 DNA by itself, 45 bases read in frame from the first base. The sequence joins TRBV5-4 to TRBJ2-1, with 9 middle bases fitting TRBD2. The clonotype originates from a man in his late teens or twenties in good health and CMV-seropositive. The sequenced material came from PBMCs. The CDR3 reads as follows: CASSLEAGGRDEQFF. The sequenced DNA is TGTGCCAGCAGCTTGGAGGCGGGAGGGCGCGATGAGCAGTTCTTC.